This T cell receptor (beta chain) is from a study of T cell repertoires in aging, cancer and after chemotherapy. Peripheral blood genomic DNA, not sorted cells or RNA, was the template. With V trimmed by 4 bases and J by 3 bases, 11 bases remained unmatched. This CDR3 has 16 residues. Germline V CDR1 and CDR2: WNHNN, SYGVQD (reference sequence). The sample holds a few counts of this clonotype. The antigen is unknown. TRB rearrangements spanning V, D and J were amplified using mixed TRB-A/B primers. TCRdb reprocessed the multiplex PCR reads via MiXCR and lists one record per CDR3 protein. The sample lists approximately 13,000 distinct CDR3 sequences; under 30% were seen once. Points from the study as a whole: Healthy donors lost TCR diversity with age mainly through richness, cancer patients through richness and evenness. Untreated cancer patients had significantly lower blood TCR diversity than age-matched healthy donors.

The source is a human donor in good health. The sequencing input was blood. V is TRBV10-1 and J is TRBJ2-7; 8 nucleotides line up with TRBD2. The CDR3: CASSGAGGERFYEQYF. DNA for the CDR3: TGCGCCAGCAGTGGTGCGGGGGGCGAGCGCTTCTACGAGCAGTACTTC.